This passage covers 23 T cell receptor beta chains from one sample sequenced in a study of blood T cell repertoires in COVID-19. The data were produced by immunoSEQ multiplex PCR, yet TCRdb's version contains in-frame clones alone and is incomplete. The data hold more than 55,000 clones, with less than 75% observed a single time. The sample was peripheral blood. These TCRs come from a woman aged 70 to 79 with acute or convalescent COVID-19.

The CDR3 is CASRTGQTNEKLFF. DNA for the CDR3: TGTGCCAGTAGGACAGGGCAAACTAATGAAAAACTGTTTTTT. The gene calls are TRBV19 and TRBJ1-4; 7 nucleotides line up with TRBD1. The CDR3 runs 14 residues. From germline, CDR1 is LNHDA and CDR2 SQIVND (reference sequence). Trimming removed 6 bases from V and 1 base from J; junction bases left unmatched: 2.

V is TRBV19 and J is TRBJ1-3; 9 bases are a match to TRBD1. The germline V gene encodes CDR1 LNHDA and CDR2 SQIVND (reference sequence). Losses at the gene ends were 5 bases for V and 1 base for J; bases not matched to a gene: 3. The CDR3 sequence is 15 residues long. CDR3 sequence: CASSFGQGSGNTIYF. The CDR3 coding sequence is TGTGCCAGTAGTTTCGGACAGGGGTCTGGAAACACCATATATTTT.

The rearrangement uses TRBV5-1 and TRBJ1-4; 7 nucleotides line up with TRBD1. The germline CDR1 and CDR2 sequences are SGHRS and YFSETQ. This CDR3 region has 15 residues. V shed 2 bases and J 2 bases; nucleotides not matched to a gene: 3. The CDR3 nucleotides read TGCGCCAGCAGCTTAGGGGGCGACACTAATGAAAAACTGTTTTTT. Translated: CASSLGGDTNEKLFF.

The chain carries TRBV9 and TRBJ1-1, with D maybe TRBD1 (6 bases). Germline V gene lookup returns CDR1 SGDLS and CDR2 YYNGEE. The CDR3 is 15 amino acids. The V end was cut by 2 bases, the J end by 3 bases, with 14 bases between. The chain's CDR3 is CASSVSGTRDTEAFF. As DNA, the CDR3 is TGTGCCAGCAGCGTCTCCGGGACAAGGGACACTGAAGCTTTCTTT.

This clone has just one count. The CDR3 loop reads CAWTGASNEKLFF. In nucleotides, the CDR3 is TGTGCCTGGACAGGGGCTAGTAATGAAAAACTGTTTTTT. The gene calls are TRBV30 and TRBJ1-4; D might be TRBD1 (6 bases). In germline, CDR1 is GTSNPN, CDR2 SVGIG (reference sequence). The CDR3 loop spans 13 amino acids. V lost 4 bases, J lost 4 bases, and 10 bases lay in between.

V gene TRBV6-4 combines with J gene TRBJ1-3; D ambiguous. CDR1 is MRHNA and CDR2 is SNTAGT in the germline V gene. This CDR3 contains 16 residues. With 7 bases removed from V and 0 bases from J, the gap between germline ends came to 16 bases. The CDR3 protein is CASKFYEIGSGNTIYF. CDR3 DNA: TGTGCCAGCAAGTTTTACGAGATCGGCTCTGGAAACACCATATATTTT.

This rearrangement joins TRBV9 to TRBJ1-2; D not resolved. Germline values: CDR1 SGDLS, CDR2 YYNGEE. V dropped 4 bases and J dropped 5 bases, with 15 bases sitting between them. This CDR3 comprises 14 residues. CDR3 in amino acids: CASSSASAVYGYTF. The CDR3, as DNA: TGTGCCAGCAGCTCCGCGAGCGCCGTTTATGGCTACACCTTC.

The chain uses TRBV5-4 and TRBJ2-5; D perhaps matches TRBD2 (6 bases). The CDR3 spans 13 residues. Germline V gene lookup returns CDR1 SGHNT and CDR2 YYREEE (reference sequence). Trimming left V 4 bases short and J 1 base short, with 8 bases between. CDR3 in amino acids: CASSRDSQETQYF. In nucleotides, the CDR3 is TGTGCCAGCAGCCGGGACTCCCAAGAGACCCAGTACTTC.

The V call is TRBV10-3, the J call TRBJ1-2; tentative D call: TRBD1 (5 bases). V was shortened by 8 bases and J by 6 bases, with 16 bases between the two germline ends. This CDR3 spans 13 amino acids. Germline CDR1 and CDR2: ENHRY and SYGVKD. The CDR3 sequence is CAISSGGKDGYTF. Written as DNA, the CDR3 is TGTGCCATCTCAAGTGGGGGGAAGGATGGCTACACCTTC.

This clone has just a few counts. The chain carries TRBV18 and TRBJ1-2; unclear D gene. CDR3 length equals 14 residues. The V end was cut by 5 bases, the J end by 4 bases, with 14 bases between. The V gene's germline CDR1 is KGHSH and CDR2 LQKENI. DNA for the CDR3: TGTGCCAGCTCAATAGAAAGAGGCGGCTATGGCTACACCTTC. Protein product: CASSIERGGYGYTF.

The chain's CDR3 is CASSTSRGNTDTQYF. The CDR3 DNA is TGTGCCAGCAGTACTTCCAGGGGTAACACAGATACGCAGTATTTT. J is TRBJ2-3 and V is TRBV2, with D perhaps matching TRBD1 (6 bases). Trimming took 5 bases from V and 2 from J, leaving 14 bases between them. The CDR3 contains 15 residues. Germline CDR1 is SNHLY and CDR2 is FYNNEI.

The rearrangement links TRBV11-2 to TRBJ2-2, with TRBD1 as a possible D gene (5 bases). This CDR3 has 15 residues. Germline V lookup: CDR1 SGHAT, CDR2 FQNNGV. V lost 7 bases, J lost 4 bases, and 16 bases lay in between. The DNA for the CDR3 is TGTGCCAGCACACCACAGGTTGTAGGCACCGGGGAGCTGTTTTTT. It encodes CASTPQVVGTGELFF.

CDR3 loop: CSVHIRTGGKRYEQYF. CDR3 DNA sequence: TGCAGCGTCCACATCCGAACAGGGGGGAAGCGGTACGAGCAGTACTTC. J is TRBJ2-7 and V is TRBV29-1, with 8 nucleotides matching TRBD1. CDR1 is SQVTM and CDR2 is ANQGSEA in the germline V gene. The CDR3 has 16 amino acids. After removal of 6 bases from V and 4 bases from J, the junction contained 17 bases not matched to a gene.

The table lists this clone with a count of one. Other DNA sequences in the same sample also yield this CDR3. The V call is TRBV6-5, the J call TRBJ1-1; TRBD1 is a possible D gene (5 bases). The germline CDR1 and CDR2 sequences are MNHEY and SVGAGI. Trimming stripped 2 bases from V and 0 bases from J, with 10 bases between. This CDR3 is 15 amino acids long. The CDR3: CASSYGGGMNTEAFF. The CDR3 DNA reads TGTGCCAGCAGTTACGGGGGGGGAATGAACACTGAAGCTTTCTTT.

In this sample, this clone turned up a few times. DNA of the CDR3: TGTGCCAGCTCACGACAGGGCTCCTCAAATTCACCCCTCCACTTT. Encoded protein: CASSRQGSSNSPLHF. The genes are TRBV18 and TRBJ1-6; TRBD1 aligns across 7 bases. V shed 4 bases, J shed 7 bases, and the junction held 7 bases outside the gene matches. Germline-derived CDR1 and CDR2 are KGHSH and LQKENI. The CDR3 totals 15 residues.

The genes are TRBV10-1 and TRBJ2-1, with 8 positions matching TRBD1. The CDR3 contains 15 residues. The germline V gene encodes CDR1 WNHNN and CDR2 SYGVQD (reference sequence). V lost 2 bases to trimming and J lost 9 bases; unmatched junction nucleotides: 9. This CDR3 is CASSEGQGSLSEQFF. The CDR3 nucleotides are TGCGCCAGCAGTGAGGGACAGGGATCGCTTTCTGAGCAGTTCTTC.

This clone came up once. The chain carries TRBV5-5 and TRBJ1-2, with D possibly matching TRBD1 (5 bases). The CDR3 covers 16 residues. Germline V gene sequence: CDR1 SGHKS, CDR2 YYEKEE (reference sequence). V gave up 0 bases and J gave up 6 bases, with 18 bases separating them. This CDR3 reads CASSLVGAGRGDGYTF. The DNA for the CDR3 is TGTGCCAGCAGCTTGGTTGGTGCGGGGAGAGGGGATGGCTACACCTTC. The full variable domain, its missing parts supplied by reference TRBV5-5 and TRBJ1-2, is DAGVTQSPTHLIKTRGQQVTLRCSPISGHKSVSWYQQVLGQGPQFIFQYYEKEERGRGNFPDRFSARQFPNYSSELNVNALLLGDSALYLCASSLVGAGRGDGYTFGSGTRLTVV.

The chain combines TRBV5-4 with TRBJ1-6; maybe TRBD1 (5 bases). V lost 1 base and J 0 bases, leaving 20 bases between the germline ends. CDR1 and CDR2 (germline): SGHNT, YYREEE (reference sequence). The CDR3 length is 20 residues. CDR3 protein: CASSLISTAASSSYNSPLHF. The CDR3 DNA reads TGTGCCAGCAGCTTGATTTCGACAGCCGCGAGTAGCTCCTATAATTCACCCCTCCACTTT.

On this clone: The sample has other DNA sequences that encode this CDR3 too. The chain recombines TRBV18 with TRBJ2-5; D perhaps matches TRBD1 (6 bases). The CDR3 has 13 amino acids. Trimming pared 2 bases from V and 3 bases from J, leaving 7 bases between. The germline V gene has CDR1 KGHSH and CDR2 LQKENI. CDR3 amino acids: CASSPGQKETQYF. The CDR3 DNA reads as TGTGCCAGCTCACCAGGACAGAAAGAGACCCAGTACTTC.

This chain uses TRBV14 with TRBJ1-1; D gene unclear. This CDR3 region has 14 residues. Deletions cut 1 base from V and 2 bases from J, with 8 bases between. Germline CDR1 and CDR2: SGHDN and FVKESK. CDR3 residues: CASSQGSFNTEAFF. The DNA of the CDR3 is TGTGCCAGCAGCCAAGGGAGCTTTAACACTGAAGCTTTCTTT.

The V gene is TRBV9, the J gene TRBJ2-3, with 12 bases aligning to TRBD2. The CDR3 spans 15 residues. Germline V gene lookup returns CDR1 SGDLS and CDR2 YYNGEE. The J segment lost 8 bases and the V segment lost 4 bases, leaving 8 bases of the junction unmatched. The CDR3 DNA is TGTGCCAGCAGCCTCCGACTAGCGGGGGAGGGTACGCAGTATTTT. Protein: CASSLRLAGEGTQYF.

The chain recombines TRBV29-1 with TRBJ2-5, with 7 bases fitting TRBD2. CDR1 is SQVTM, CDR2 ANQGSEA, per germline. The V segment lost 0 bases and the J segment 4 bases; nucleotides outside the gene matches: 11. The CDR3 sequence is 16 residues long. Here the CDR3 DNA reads TGCAGCGTTGAAGATCGCCAGCGGGGCCGAGGAGAGACCCAGTACTTC. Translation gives CSVEDRQRGRGETQYF.

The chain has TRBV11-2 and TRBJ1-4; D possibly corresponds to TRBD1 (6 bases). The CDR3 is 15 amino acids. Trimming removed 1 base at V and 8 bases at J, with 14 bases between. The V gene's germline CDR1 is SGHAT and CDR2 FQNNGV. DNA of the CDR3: TGTGCCAGCAGCTTAGCGGGGGGGCAAGGCGAAAAACTGTTTTTT. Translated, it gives CASSLAGGQGEKLFF.